This T cell receptor (beta chain) was retrieved from a study of blood T cell repertoires in COVID-19 (TCRdb year 2020). Context from the whole study: Samples from collaborators originated in the United States, Italy and Spain and spanned both the acute and convalescent phases of COVID-19. The dataset comprised deeply sampled blood TCRbeta repertoires from subjects exposed to, actively infected with, or recovered from COVID-19. Nearly every sample came with metadata listing a de-identified subject ID, COVID-19 status, age in years and sex. Where available, HLA class I and class II types were obtained from metadata supplied by the sample provider rather than from assay-based typing. The material from the prospective study consisted of cDNA or gDNA derived from T cells, B-cell-depleted T cells, or PBMCs. The samples were drawn from the first 160 participants of the ongoing ImmuneRACE study and from about 1,200 subjects provided by 6 global collaborators. The repertoires were released in a freely available public database meant as a resource for research on the immune response to SARS-CoV-2. Here is what the overall study found, with its caveats: Clinical and demographic metadata were provided uncurated, with the amount varying by source and participant.

The collaborating institutions used their own protocols to collect whole blood in K2EDTA tubes. For TCRbeta analysis, collaborator samples were shipped as frozen whole blood, as isolated PBMCs, or as DNA extracted from either sample type. The CDR3 starts with the cysteine, ends with the phenylalanine, and has 11 residues. Just CDR3 DNA is preserved here, 33 bases in frame from base 1. V is clipped by 8 bases and J by 5 bases, and the sequence between their germline boundaries is 7 bases long. Looking up the germline V gene yields CDR1 SNHLY and CDR2 FYNNEI. TCRbeta CDR3 regions were amplified from genomic DNA by means of the immunoSEQ Assay, a bias-controlled multiplex PCR. Per the original workflow: The number of nucleated cells in each sample was estimated by amplification of reference gene primers within the assay. To quantify the absolute abundance of each unique TCRbeta CDR3 rearrangement, sequence reads were collapsed and filtered. For each sample, productive Simpson clonality was calculated as the square root of Simpson's diversity index across productive rearrangements. TCRdb carries this immuneACCESS record with in-frame sequences only. Its versions omit some clonotypes, under half of them owing to an unresolved V gene in the studies checked, with the rest unexplained. V and J calls and clone size come straight from that table; D and trimming were deduced from the DNA. Here the sample has just under 150,000 clones; approximately 90% occur a single time. The ten largest clonotypes hold around 1.6% of the sample.

Comments on this clone: Its target antigen remains unknown. Base qualities are not provided; no much larger clone lies one nucleotide away.

The clonotype comes from a human donor in a cohort sampled during active COVID-19. The V and J segments used are TRBV2 and TRBJ2-1; the D gene is perhaps TRBD1, from 6 matching bases. Specimen: peripheral blood. The sequence in DNA is TGTGCCAGCGGGGGCGACAATGAGCAGTTCTTC. Its protein is CASGGDNEQFF. Joined to the reference TRBV2 and TRBJ2-1 proteins, this CDR3 gives the full variable domain: EPEVTQTPSHQVTQMGQEVILRCVPISNHLYFYWYRQILGQKVEFLVSFYNNEISEKSEIFDDQFSVERPDGSNFTLKIRSTKLEDSAMYFCASGGDNEQFFGPGTRLTVL.